Detailed here is one T cell receptor beta chain. Assay used: immunoSEQ multiplex PCR; TCRdb lists only in-frame clones, some missing. This sample carries about 520,000 clones, 81% of them seen once, and the ten largest clones take about 13%. The data originate from a study of shared clonotypes between healthy human individuals. J gave up 0 bases and V 3 bases, and 3 bases lay outside the gene matches. Germline lookup yields CDR1 SGDLS and CDR2 YYNGEE. CDR3 length: 16 amino acids. The unsorted samples took 90 million to 95 million PBMCs to get genomic DNA. The rearrangement links TRBV9 to TRBJ2-1; 10 bases match TRBD2. The receptor was derived from a woman between 40 and 50 years old in good health. Some clones in this sample may be carry-over from other donors' samples. Material for sequencing was PBMCs. CDR3 in DNA: TGTGCCAGCAGCGACCGACTAGCGGGCTCCTACAATGAGCAGTTCTTC. Residues: CASSDRLAGSYNEQFF. The whole variable domain, remainder taken from reference TRBV9 and TRBJ2-1, is DSGVTQTPKHLITATGQRVTLRCSPRSGDLSVYWYQQSLDQGLQFLIQYYNGEERAKGNILERFSAQQFPDLHSELNLSSLELGDSALYFCASSDRLAGSYNEQFFGPGTRLTVL.